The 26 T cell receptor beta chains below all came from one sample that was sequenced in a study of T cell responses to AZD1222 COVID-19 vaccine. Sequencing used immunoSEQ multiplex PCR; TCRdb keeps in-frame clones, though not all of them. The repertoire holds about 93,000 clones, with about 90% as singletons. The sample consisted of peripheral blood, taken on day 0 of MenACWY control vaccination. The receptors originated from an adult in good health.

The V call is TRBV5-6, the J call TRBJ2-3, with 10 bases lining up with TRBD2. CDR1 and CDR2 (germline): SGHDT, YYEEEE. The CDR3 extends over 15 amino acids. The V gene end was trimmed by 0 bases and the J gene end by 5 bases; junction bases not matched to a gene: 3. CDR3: CASSLELAGKDTQYF. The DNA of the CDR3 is TGTGCCAGCAGCTTGGAACTAGCGGGGAAAGATACGCAGTATTTT.

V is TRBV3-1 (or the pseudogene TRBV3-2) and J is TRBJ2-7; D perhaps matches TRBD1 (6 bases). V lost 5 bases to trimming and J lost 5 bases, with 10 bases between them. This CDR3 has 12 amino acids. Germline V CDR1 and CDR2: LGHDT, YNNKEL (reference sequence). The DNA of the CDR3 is TGTGCCAGCAGCTCACAGGGAGACGAGCAGTACTTC. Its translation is CASSSQGDEQYF.

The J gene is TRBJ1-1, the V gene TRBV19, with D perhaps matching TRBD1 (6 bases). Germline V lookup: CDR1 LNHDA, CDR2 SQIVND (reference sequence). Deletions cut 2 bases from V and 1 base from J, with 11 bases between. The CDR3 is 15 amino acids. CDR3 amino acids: CASSIRGRGNTEAFF. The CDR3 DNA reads TGTGCCAGTAGTATAAGAGGCAGGGGGAACACTGAAGCTTTCTTT.

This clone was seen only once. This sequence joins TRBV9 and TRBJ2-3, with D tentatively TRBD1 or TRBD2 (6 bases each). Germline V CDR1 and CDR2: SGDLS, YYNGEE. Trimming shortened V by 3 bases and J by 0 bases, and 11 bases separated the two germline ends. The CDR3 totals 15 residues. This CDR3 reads CASSARGPSTDTQYF. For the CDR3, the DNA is TGTGCCAGCAGCGCCCGGGGGCCTAGCACAGATACGCAGTATTTT.

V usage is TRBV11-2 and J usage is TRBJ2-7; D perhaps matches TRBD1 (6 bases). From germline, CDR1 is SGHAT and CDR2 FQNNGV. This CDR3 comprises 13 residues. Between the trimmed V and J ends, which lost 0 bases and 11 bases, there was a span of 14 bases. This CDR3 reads CASSLEPGAGEYF. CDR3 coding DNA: TGTGCCAGCAGCTTAGAACCCGGGGCAGGGGAGTACTTC.

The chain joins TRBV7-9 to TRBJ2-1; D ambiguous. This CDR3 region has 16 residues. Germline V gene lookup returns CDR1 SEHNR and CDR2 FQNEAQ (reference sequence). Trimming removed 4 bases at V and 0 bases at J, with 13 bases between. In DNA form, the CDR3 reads TGTGCCAGCAGCTCCGGGCTAGTAACCTCCTACAATGAGCAGTTCTTC. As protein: CASSSGLVTSYNEQFF.

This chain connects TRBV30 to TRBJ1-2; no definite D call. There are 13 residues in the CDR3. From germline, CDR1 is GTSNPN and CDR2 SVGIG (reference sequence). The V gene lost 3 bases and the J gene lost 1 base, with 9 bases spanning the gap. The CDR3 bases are TGTGCCTGGAGCCCCGAACGTAACTATGGCTACACCTTC. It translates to CAWSPERNYGYTF.

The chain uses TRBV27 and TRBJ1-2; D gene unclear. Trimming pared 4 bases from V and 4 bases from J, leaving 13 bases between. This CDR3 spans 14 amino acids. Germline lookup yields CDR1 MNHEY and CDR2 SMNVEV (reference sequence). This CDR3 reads CASSSDGLLYGYTF. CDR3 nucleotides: TGTGCCAGCAGTTCCGACGGACTCCTCTATGGCTACACCTTC.

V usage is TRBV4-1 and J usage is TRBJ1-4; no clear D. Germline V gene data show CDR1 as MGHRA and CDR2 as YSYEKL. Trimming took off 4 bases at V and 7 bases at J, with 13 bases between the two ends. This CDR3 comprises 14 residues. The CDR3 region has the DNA TGCGCCAGCAGCCTCGGGGTGGCGGCTGAAAAACTGTTTTTT. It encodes CASSLGVAAEKLFF.

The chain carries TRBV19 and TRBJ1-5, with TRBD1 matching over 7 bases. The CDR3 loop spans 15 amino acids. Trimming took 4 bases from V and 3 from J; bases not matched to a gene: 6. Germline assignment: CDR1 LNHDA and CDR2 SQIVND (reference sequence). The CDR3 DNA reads TGTGCCAGTAGTACCCCAGGGGGTCTCAATCAGCCCCAGCATTTT. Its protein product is CASSTPGGLNQPQHF.

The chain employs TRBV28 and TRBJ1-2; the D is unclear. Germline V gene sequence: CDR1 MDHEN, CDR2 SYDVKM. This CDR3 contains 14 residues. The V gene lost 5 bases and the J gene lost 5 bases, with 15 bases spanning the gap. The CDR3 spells CASSRGTVQYGYTF. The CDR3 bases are TGTGCCAGCAGTCGCGGCACAGTCCAATATGGCTACACCTTC.

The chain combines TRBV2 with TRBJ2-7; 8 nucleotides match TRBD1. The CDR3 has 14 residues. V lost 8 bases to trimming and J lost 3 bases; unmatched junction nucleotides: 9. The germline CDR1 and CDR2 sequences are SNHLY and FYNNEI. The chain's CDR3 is CASGTGPTYYEQYF. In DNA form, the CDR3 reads TGTGCCAGCGGGACAGGACCCACTTACTACGAGCAGTACTTC.

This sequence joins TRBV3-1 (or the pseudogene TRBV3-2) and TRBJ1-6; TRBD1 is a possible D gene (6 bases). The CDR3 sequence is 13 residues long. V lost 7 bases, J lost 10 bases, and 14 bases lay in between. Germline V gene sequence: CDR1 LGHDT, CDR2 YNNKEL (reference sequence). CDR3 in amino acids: CASTSGGDSPLHF. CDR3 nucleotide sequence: TGTGCCAGCACGTCGGGGGGCGACTCACCCCTCCACTTT.

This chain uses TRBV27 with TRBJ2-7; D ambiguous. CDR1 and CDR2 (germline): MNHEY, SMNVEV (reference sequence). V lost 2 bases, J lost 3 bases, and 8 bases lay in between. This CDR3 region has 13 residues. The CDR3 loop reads CASSLGQNYEQYF. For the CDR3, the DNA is TGTGCCAGCAGTTTAGGGCAGAACTACGAGCAGTACTTC.

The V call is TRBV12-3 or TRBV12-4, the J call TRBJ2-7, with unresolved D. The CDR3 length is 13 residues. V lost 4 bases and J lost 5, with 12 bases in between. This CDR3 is CASSSNSRDEQYF. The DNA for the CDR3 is TGTGCCAGCAGTTCTAACAGCCGGGACGAGCAGTACTTC.

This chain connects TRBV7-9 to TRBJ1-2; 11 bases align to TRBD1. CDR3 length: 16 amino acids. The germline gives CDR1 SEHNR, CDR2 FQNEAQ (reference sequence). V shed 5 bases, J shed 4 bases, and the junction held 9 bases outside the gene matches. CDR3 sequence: CASSPRGQGAGYGYTF. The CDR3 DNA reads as TGTGCCAGCAGCCCCAGAGGACAGGGGGCGGGCTATGGCTACACCTTC. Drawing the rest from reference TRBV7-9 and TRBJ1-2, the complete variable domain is DTGVSQNPRHKITKRGQNVTFRCDPISEHNRLYWYRQTLGQGPEFLTYFQNEAQLEKSRLLSDRFSAERPKGSFSTLEIQRTEQGDSAMYLCASSPRGQGAGYGYTFGSGTRLTVV.

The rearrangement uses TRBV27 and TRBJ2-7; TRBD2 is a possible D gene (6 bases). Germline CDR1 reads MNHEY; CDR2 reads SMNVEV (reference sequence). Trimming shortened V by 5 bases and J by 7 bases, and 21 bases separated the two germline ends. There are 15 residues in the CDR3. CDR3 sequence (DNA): TGTGCCAGCAGTCCACGTTGGGAACTGGAGGGGGAGCAGTACTTC. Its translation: CASSPRWELEGEQYF.

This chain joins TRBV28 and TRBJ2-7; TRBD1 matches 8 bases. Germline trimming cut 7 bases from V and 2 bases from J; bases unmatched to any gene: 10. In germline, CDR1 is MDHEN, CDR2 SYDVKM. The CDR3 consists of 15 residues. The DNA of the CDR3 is TGTGCCAGCACTTCGGACAGGGAGCCCCCCTACGAGCAGTACTTC. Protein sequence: CASTSDREPPYEQYF.

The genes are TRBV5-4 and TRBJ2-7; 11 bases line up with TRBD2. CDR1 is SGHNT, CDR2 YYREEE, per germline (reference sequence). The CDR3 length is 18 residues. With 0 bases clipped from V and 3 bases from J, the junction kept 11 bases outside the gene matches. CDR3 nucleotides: TGTGCCAGCAGCTTGGATCCTAGCGGGGGGCCCCGTTTCTACGAGCAGTACTTC. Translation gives CASSLDPSGGPRFYEQYF.

The CDR3 bases are TGTGCCAGCAGCTTCACGGTGGTCGGCAATCAGCCCCAGCATTTT. This sequence encodes CASSFTVVGNQPQHF. V is TRBV7-2 and J is TRBJ1-5; the D is unclear. The CDR3 has 15 residues. V lost 3 bases and J lost 2, with 11 bases in between. Germline V gene data show CDR1 as SGHTA and CDR2 as FQGNSA.

In nucleotides, the CDR3 is TGTGCCAGCAGCGTTGGTCCGTTTATCGACATTCAGTACTTC. Its translation is CASSVGPFIDIQYF. The rearrangement links TRBV9 to TRBJ2-4; D is unclear. V lost 2 bases to trimming and J lost 8 bases, with 14 bases between them. This CDR3 has 14 amino acids. CDR1 and CDR2 (germline): SGDLS, YYNGEE.

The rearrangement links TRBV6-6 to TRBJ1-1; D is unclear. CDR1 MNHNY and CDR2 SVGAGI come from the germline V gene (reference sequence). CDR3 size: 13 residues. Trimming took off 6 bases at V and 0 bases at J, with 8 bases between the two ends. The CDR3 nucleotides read TGTGCCAGCAGCAGCTTGTTGAACACTGAAGCTTTCTTT. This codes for CASSSLLNTEAFF.

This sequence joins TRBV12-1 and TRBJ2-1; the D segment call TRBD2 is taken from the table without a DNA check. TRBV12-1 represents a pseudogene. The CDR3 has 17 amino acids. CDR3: CASSFCKLASSYNEQFF. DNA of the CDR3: TGTGCCAGCAGCTTTTGCAAACTAGCGTCCTCCTACAATGAGCAGTTCTTC.

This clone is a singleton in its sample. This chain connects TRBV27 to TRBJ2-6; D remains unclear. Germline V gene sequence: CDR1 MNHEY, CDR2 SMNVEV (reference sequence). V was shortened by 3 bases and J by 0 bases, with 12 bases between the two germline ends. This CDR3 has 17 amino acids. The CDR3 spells CASSFLGYNSGANVLTF. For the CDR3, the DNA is TGTGCCAGCAGTTTTTTGGGTTACAACTCTGGGGCCAACGTCCTGACTTTC. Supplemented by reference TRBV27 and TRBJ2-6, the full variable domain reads EAQVTQNPRYLITVTGKKLTVTCSQNMNHEYMSWYRQDPGLGLRQIYYSMNVEVTDKGDVPEGYKVSRKEKRNFPLILESPSPNQTSLYFCASSFLGYNSGANVLTFGAGSRLTVL.

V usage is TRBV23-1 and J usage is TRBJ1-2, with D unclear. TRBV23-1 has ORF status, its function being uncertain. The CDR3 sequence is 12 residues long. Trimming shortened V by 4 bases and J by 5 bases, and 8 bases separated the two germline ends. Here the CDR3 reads CASSRSWYGYTF. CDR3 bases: TGCGCCAGCAGTCGTTCCTGGTATGGCTACACCTTC.

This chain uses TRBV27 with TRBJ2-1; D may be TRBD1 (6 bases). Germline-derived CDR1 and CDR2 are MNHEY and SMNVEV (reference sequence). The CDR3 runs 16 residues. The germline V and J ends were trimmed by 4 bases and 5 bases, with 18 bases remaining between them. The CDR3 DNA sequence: TGTGCCAGCAGTTCCTTCCGACAGGATTGGGACAATGAGCAGTTCTTC. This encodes CASSSFRQDWDNEQFF.